The rows below give T cell receptor beta chains drawn from one sample of a study of CD8 T cells in ankylosing spondylitis. TCRdb passed the 5' RACE reads through MiXCR, listing each CDR3 protein once. This repertoire shows about 240,000 distinct CDR3 sequences, about 24% found once; its top ten account for approximately 0.61%. Material: blood, either unsorted or a sorted T cell fraction (not recorded which). Receptors were obtained from a male donor with ankylosing spondylitis or in good health (not recorded which). CDR3s include the opening cysteine and the closing phenylalanine or tryptophan. The D gene is left open where the match is weak. Not every row has a clone size; where given, it reads once, few, many or a size class.

j_gene: TRBJ1-5; v_gene: TRBV7-2; abundance: many; d_gene: .; CDR3aa: CASSLRWGTNQPQHF; CDR3nt: TGTGCCAGCAGCTTACGGTGGGGCACCAATCAGCCCCAGCATTTT
j_gene: TRBJ1-2; v_gene: TRBV20-1; abundance: many; d_gene: .; CDR3aa: CSAMAYESYGYTF; CDR3nt: TGCAGTGCTATGGCTTATGAATCCTATGGCTACACCTTC
j_gene: TRBJ1-1; v_gene: TRBV29-1; abundance: .; d_gene: .; CDR3aa: CSVKQDLGAEAFF; CDR3nt: TGCAGCGTGAAACAGGACCTGGGGGCTGAAGCTTTCTTT
j_gene: TRBJ1-1; v_gene: TRBV12-3/TRBV12-4; abundance: few; d_gene: .; CDR3aa: CASMRNGGEAFF; CDR3nt: TGTGCCAGCATGAGGAACGGAGGTGAAGCTTTCTTT
j_gene: TRBJ1-4; v_gene: TRBV20-1; abundance: few; d_gene: TRBD1; CDR3aa: CSARVRAGGPNEKLFF; CDR3nt: TGCAGTGCTAGAGTTCGGGCAGGGGGACCGAATGAAAAACTGTTTTTT
j_gene: TRBJ2-3; v_gene: TRBV10-3; abundance: once; d_gene: .; CDR3aa: CAIRGAYSTDTQYF; CDR3nt: TGTGCCATCCGGGGGGCGTATAGCACAGATACGCAGTATTTT
j_gene: TRBJ1-1; v_gene: TRBV11-2; abundance: .; d_gene: .; CDR3aa: CASSPTTLMNTEAFF; CDR3nt: TGTGCCAGCAGCCCAACGACCCTAATGAACACTGAAGCTTTCTTT
j_gene: TRBJ2-2; v_gene: TRBV12-3/TRBV12-4; abundance: .; d_gene: .; CDR3aa: CASTSAGENTGELFF; CDR3nt: TGTGCCAGCACCTCTGCCGGGGAGAACACCGGGGAGCTGTTTTTT
j_gene: TRBJ2-1; v_gene: TRBV20-1; abundance: once; d_gene: .; CDR3aa: CSAPLVEATRPREQFF; CDR3nt: TGCAGTGCCCCCCTTGTCGAGGCTACACGACCTCGTGAGCAGTTCTTC
j_gene: TRBJ2-5; v_gene: TRBV2; abundance: .; d_gene: .; CDR3aa: CASSEGVGGETQYF; CDR3nt: TGTGCCAGCAGTGAAGGGGTGGGCGGGGAGACCCAGTACTTC
j_gene: TRBJ1-1; v_gene: TRBV6-5; abundance: .; d_gene: .; CDR3aa: CASSHRKANTEAFF; CDR3nt: TGTGCCAGCAGTCACCGGAAAGCGAACACTGAAGCTTTCTTT
j_gene: TRBJ2-1; v_gene: TRBV2; abundance: few; d_gene: TRBD1; CDR3aa: CASRMGQGNEQFF; CDR3nt: TGTGCCAGCAGGATGGGACAGGGCAATGAGCAGTTCTTC
j_gene: TRBJ2-2; v_gene: TRBV7-3; abundance: many; d_gene: TRBD2; CDR3aa: CASSPRTSPTGELFF; CDR3nt: TGTGCCAGCAGCCCCCGGACTAGCCCTACCGGGGAGCTGTTTTTT
j_gene: TRBJ2-2; v_gene: TRBV12-3/TRBV12-4; abundance: few; d_gene: .; CDR3aa: CASATEANTGELFF; CDR3nt: TGTGCCAGTGCGACGGAAGCGAACACCGGGGAGCTGTTTTTT
j_gene: TRBJ2-5; v_gene: TRBV5-1; abundance: many; d_gene: TRBD2; CDR3aa: CASSFGLAADVSGWTQYF; CDR3nt: TGCGCCAGCAGCTTCGGACTAGCGGCGGATGTTTCAGGTTGGACCCAGTACTTC
j_gene: TRBJ1-1; v_gene: TRBV7-7; abundance: many; d_gene: TRBD1; CDR3aa: CASSARQGDDEAFF; CDR3nt: TGTGCCAGCAGCGCCCGACAGGGGGATGATGAAGCTTTCTTT
j_gene: TRBJ2-2; v_gene: TRBV9; abundance: many; d_gene: .; CDR3aa: CASSVGGSYTGELFF; CDR3nt: TGTGCCAGCAGCGTAGGCGGTTCTTACACCGGGGAGCTGTTTTTT
j_gene: TRBJ2-7; v_gene: TRBV6-1; abundance: .; d_gene: .; CDR3aa: CASSTNTGAHEQYF; CDR3nt: TGTGCCAGCAGTACCAACACAGGAGCCCACGAGCAGTACTTC
j_gene: TRBJ1-1; v_gene: TRBV12-2; abundance: .; d_gene: .; CDR3aa: CASRGTGKAFF; CDR3nt: TGTGCAAGTCGCGGGACAGGGAAAGCTTTCTTT
j_gene: TRBJ2-2; v_gene: TRBV10-1; abundance: many; d_gene: TRBD2; CDR3aa: CASSDPAGVGNTGELFF; CDR3nt: TGCGCCAGCAGTGACCCAGCGGGGGTAGGGAACACCGGGGAGCTGTTTTTT
j_gene: TRBJ1-5; v_gene: TRBV20-1; abundance: few; d_gene: TRBD1; CDR3aa: CSAETGGANQPQHF; CDR3nt: TGCAGTGCGGAGACAGGGGGAGCCAATCAGCCCCAGCATTTT
j_gene: TRBJ2-7; v_gene: TRBV6-1; abundance: .; d_gene: .; CDR3aa: CASGRSGENEQYF; CDR3nt: TGTGCCAGTGGCAGGTCGGGGGAGAACGAGCAGTACTTC
j_gene: TRBJ1-1; v_gene: TRBV6-1; abundance: many; d_gene: .; CDR3aa: CASRISANTNTEAFF; CDR3nt: TGTGCCAGCAGGATTAGCGCCAACACGAACACTGAAGCTTTCTTT
j_gene: TRBJ2-3; v_gene: TRBV20-1; abundance: many; d_gene: TRBD2; CDR3aa: CSARDPGGPADTQYF; CDR3nt: TGCAGTGCTAGAGATCCGGGGGGGCCCGCAGATACGCAGTATTTT
j_gene: TRBJ2-7; v_gene: TRBV12-3/TRBV12-4; abundance: .; d_gene: TRBD1; CDR3aa: CASSFVQGANEQYF; CDR3nt: TGTGCCAGCAGTTTCGTGCAGGGGGCCAACGAGCAGTACTTC
j_gene: TRBJ2-3; v_gene: TRBV29-1; abundance: .; d_gene: .; CDR3aa: CSVDSLTTQYF; CDR3nt: TGCAGCGTTGATAGTCTCACTACGCAGTATTTT
j_gene: TRBJ2-3; v_gene: TRBV5-1; abundance: many; d_gene: .; CDR3aa: CASSLQLADTQYF; CDR3nt: TGCGCCAGCAGCTTACAACTTGCGGATACGCAGTATTTT
j_gene: TRBJ2-7; v_gene: TRBV5-1; abundance: .; d_gene: .; CDR3aa: CASSYGKTGPVDEQYF; CDR3nt: TGCGCCAGCAGCTACGGAAAGACAGGCCCAGTCGACGAGCAGTACTTC
j_gene: TRBJ2-1; v_gene: TRBV19; abundance: .; d_gene: TRBD1; CDR3aa: CASSRPGQGRDEQFF; CDR3nt: TGTGCCAGTAGTAGGCCGGGACAGGGAAGAGATGAGCAGTTCTTC
j_gene: TRBJ2-3; v_gene: TRBV14; abundance: once; d_gene: .; CDR3aa: CASSPSRYTDTQYF; CDR3nt: TGTGCCAGCAGCCCGAGTCGGTACACAGATACGCAGTATTTT
j_gene: TRBJ2-1; v_gene: TRBV28; abundance: .; d_gene: .; CDR3aa: CATLWGADNEQFF; CDR3nt: TGTGCCACCCTGTGGGGTGCCGACAATGAGCAGTTCTTC
j_gene: TRBJ1-2; v_gene: TRBV12-3/TRBV12-4; abundance: .; d_gene: .; CDR3aa: CASSPFGSYGYTF; CDR3nt: TGTGCCAGCAGTCCCTTCGGATCCTATGGCTACACCTTC
j_gene: TRBJ2-2; v_gene: TRBV20-1; abundance: many; d_gene: .; CDR3aa: CSASGDFPYTGELFF; CDR3nt: TGCAGTGCTAGCGGGGACTTCCCTTACACCGGGGAGCTGTTTTTT
j_gene: TRBJ1-2; v_gene: TRBV12-3/TRBV12-4; abundance: few; d_gene: .; CDR3aa: CASSPLWVVYGYTF; CDR3nt: TGTGCCAGCAGTCCCCTCTGGGTGGTCTATGGCTACACCTTC
j_gene: TRBJ2-7; v_gene: TRBV20-1; abundance: many; d_gene: TRBD1; CDR3aa: CSAPTGGSFHEQYF; CDR3nt: TGCAGTGCTCCGACAGGGGGATCATTCCACGAGCAGTACTTC
j_gene: TRBJ1-2; v_gene: TRBV20-1; abundance: many; d_gene: TRBD1; CDR3aa: CSAMTGGYGYTF; CDR3nt: TGCAGTGCTATGACAGGGGGCTATGGCTACACCTTC
j_gene: TRBJ1-1; v_gene: TRBV20-1; abundance: many; d_gene: .; CDR3aa: CSARDQKGPGEAFF; CDR3nt: TGCAGTGCTAGAGATCAAAAGGGGCCGGGTGAAGCTTTCTTT
j_gene: TRBJ1-1; v_gene: TRBV7-2; abundance: many; d_gene: .; CDR3aa: CASSSGVNTEAFF; CDR3nt: TGTGCCAGCAGCTCGGGGGTGAACACTGAAGCTTTCTTT
j_gene: TRBJ2-3; v_gene: TRBV3-1; abundance: many; d_gene: .; CDR3aa: CASSQSEPDTQYF; CDR3nt: TGTGCCAGCAGCCAAAGCGAGCCAGATACGCAGTATTTT
j_gene: TRBJ2-1; v_gene: TRBV6-5; abundance: .; d_gene: .; CDR3aa: CASRPLQYNEQFF; CDR3nt: TGTGCCAGCAGGCCACTCCAGTACAATGAGCAGTTCTTC
j_gene: TRBJ2-1; v_gene: TRBV12-3/TRBV12-4; abundance: .; d_gene: TRBD1; CDR3aa: CASSLTGGRYNEQFF; CDR3nt: TGTGCCAGCAGTCTAACAGGGGGCCGGTACAATGAGCAGTTCTTC
j_gene: TRBJ2-7; v_gene: TRBV6-5; abundance: few; d_gene: TRBD1; CDR3aa: CASSYSDRGPYEQYF; CDR3nt: TGTGCCAGCAGTTACTCGGACAGGGGGCCCTACGAGCAGTACTTC
j_gene: TRBJ2-3; v_gene: TRBV6-2/TRBV6-3; abundance: .; d_gene: .; CDR3aa: CASSYRSQSQHTQYF; CDR3nt: TGTGCCAGCAGTTACCGGTCCCAATCCCAACATACGCAGTATTTT
j_gene: TRBJ1-1; v_gene: TRBV20-1; abundance: .; d_gene: .; CDR3aa: CSAKLPGDNTEAFF; CDR3nt: TGCAGTGCTAAATTACCAGGGGATAACACTGAAGCTTTCTTT
j_gene: TRBJ2-7; v_gene: TRBV29-1; abundance: .; d_gene: .; CDR3aa: CSVWGGAKSYEQYF; CDR3nt: TGCAGCGTTTGGGGGGGGGCTAAGAGTTACGAGCAGTACTTC
j_gene: TRBJ2-7; v_gene: TRBV20-1; abundance: .; d_gene: TRBD2; CDR3aa: CSASDSGGYSCEQYF; CDR3nt: TGCAGTGCTAGCGATAGCGGGGGGTACTCCTGCGAGCAGTACTTC
j_gene: TRBJ1-2; v_gene: TRBV6-6; abundance: .; d_gene: .; CDR3aa: CASSNRYGYTF; CDR3nt: TGTGCCAGCAGTAATCGATATGGCTACACCTTC
j_gene: TRBJ1-2; v_gene: TRBV15; abundance: few; d_gene: .; CDR3aa: CATSRDDRTDIYGYTF; CDR3nt: TGTGCCACCAGCAGAGATGATAGGACAGATATCTATGGCTACACCTTC